These T cell receptor beta chains were read from a single sample in a study of shared clonotypes between healthy human individuals. The protocol was immunoSEQ multiplex PCR, while the TCRdb copy is restricted to in-frame clones and leaves out a portion. The data show roughly 1,800,000 clones, approximately 94% seen once. The sample was naive CD8+ T cells sorted from blood. The receptors here all came from a man between 18 and 29 years old in good health. Each CDR3 is given with its conserved first and last residue. D genes are given only for firm matches. The size field is filled for only some rows; it gives once, few, many or a size class.

v_gene	j_gene	d_gene	abundance	CDR3nt	CDR3aa
TRBV20-1	TRBJ2-3	NA	once	TGCAGTGCTAGTCCCGATACGCAGTATTTT	CSASPDTQYF
TRBV5-1	TRBJ2-7	NA	NA	TGCGCCAGCAGCTATGGGGTGAACTACGAGCAGTACTTC	CASSYGVNYEQYF
TRBV19	TRBJ2-1	NA	NA	TGTGCCACCTCCATCCTCTTCGGGAGTAATGAGCAGTTCTTC	CATSILFGSNEQFF
TRBV27	TRBJ2-7	NA	NA	TGTGCCAGCTCTACCTTGGGGGGGCTCTACGAGCAGTACTTC	CASSTLGGLYEQYF
TRBV11-2	TRBJ1-1	NA	NA	TGTGCCAGCAGCTTAGATCCTCCCACCGGGGCTTTCTTT	CASSLDPPTGAFF
TRBV7-8	TRBJ2-5	TRBD2	NA	TGTGCCAGCAGCATCGTGCTAGCGGGAGGGCCTCCCGAGACCCAGTACTTC	CASSIVLAGGPPETQYF
TRBV4-1	TRBJ2-1	TRBD2	NA	TGCGCCAGCAGCCAAAGTAGCGGGAGCCCCTACAATGAGCAGTTCTTC	CASSQSSGSPYNEQFF
TRBV9	TRBJ2-3	TRBD1	NA	TGTGCCAGCAGCGCTTCCGAGGACAGGGGGCAGACAGATACGCAGTATTTT	CASSASEDRGQTDTQYF
TRBV7-9	TRBJ1-4	TRBD1	NA	TGTGCCAGCAGCCCGGACAGGGTGGGGGAAAAACTGTTTTTT	CASSPDRVGEKLFF
TRBV2	TRBJ2-2	NA	NA	TGTGCCAGCAGGTGGGACACCAACACCGGGGAGCTGTTTTTT	CASRWDTNTGELFF
TRBV7-9	TRBJ2-3	NA	NA	TGTGCCAGCAGCTTAGGGCAGGACAGCACAGATACGCAGTATTTT	CASSLGQDSTDTQYF
TRBV29-1	TRBJ2-7	NA	NA	TGCAGCGTTGTGGGGGCTAAGCACGAGCAGTACTTC	CSVVGAKHEQYF
TRBV4-1	TRBJ2-7	TRBD2	NA	TGCGCCAGCAGCCAAGAAGCGGGGGGGCCAAACGAGCAGTACTTC	CASSQEAGGPNEQYF
TRBV2	TRBJ2-7	NA	once	TGTGCCAGCAGCCCTGGGGACTCCTACGAGCAGTACTTC	CASSPGDSYEQYF
TRBV7-9	TRBJ2-1	NA	NA	TGTGCCAGCAGCTCACCCTCCCGGGCGGATGAGCAGTTCTTC	CASSSPSRADEQFF
TRBV5-4	TRBJ2-7	NA	once	TGTGCCAGCAGCTTGGGAGGGGGATCCTACGAGCAGTACTTC	CASSLGGGSYEQYF
TRBV2	TRBJ2-7	NA	NA	TGTGCCAGCAGCATGGGCGGGGCCTACGAGCAGTACTTC	CASSMGGAYEQYF
TRBV28	TRBJ1-2	NA	NA	TGTGCCAGCAGTCCCCCCCCGGGCCTATCCCCCGGCTACACCTTC	CASSPPPGLSPGYTF
TRBV19	TRBJ2-7	NA	NA	TGTGCCAGTAGTCTGGGCGGGTACGAGCAGTACTTC	CASSLGGYEQYF
TRBV11-2	TRBJ2-3	NA	NA	TGTGCCAGCAGTGGTCCGCTAGAGGCCCCAGATACGCAGTATTTT	CASSGPLEAPDTQYF
TRBV7-6	TRBJ1-4	NA	NA	TGTGCCAGCAGCTTATCCTCACGAGACAGACTTAATGAAAAACTGTTTTTT	CASSLSSRDRLNEKLFF
TRBV4-3	TRBJ1-3	NA	NA	TGCGCCAGCAGCCAACGAGGGGGGTCTGGAAACACCATATATTTT	CASSQRGGSGNTIYF
TRBV6-1	TRBJ2-6	TRBD2	NA	TGTGCCAGCAGTGAACGGGGGGGCTTAGAAACTGGGGCCAACGTCCTGACTTTC	CASSERGGLETGANVLTF
TRBV28	TRBJ1-5	NA	NA	TGTGCCAGCAGTCCTTCCAATCAGCCCCAGCATTTT	CASSPSNQPQHF
TRBV7-9	TRBJ1-1	NA	NA	TGTGCCAGCAGCTGGGCGAGCACTGAAGCTTTCTTT	CASSWASTEAFF
TRBV7-6	TRBJ2-7	TRBD2	NA	TGTGCCAGCAGCAACCGAGCGGGGGGTTCCTACGAGCAGTACTTC	CASSNRAGGSYEQYF
TRBV13	TRBJ2-7	NA	NA	TGTGCCAGCAGCTTCTGGGGGGCGATGTCCTACGAGCAGTACTTC	CASSFWGAMSYEQYF
TRBV27	TRBJ2-7	NA	NA	TGTGCCAGCGGACCGGGGCCTACCTACGAGCAGTACTTC	CASGPGPTYEQYF
TRBV28	TRBJ2-5	TRBD1	NA	TGTGCCAGCAGTTCGGACAGGGAAGTTGAGACCCAGTACTTC	CASSSDREVETQYF
TRBV10-2	TRBJ1-1	NA	NA	TGCGCCAGCAAATACGGGACGTTGAACACTGAAGCTTTCTTT	CASKYGTLNTEAFF
TRBV28	TRBJ2-3	NA	NA	TGTGCCAGCCTAGGGGGGACTTCCACAGATACGCAGTATTTT	CASLGGTSTDTQYF
TRBV30	TRBJ1-1	NA	few	TGTGCCTGGGAGTTTCCAACTGAAGCTTTCTTT	CAWEFPTEAFF
TRBV12-2	TRBJ2-3	NA	NA	TGTGCAAGTCGCTTTATAACTACCTTGGGGACAGGGGGTGTAGATACGCAGTATTTT	CASRFITTLGTGGVDTQYF
TRBV6-5	TRBJ2-2	TRBD2	NA	TGTGCCAGCAGTTACTCCGGGGGGGAGGGCCGCGGGGAGCTGTTTTTT	CASSYSGGEGRGELFF
TRBV27	TRBJ2-6	NA	NA	TGTGCCAGCAGTTTGGGGCCTTATGGGGCCAACGTCCTGACTTTC	CASSLGPYGANVLTF
TRBV9	TRBJ2-7	TRBD1	NA	TGTGCCAGCAGTACTGGACAGGGGGCAAACGAGCAGTACTTC	CASSTGQGANEQYF
TRBV7-9	TRBJ1-3	NA	NA	TGTGCCAGCAGCTCACAGGCTGCTGGAAACACCATATATTTT	CASSSQAAGNTIYF
TRBV10-2	TRBJ2-2	TRBD2	NA	TGCGCCAGCAGTGAGTCCGCGCTAGCGGGGACGAACACCGGGGAGCTGTTTTTT	CASSESALAGTNTGELFF
TRBV30	TRBJ2-2	NA	NA	TGTGCCTGGAGTGTACTATCCAGCGGGGAGCTGTTTTTT	CAWSVLSSGELFF
TRBV6-1	TRBJ1-5	TRBD1	NA	TGTGCCAGCAGCCCCGACAGGGGGCCTTGGCAGCCCCAGCATTTT	CASSPDRGPWQPQHF
TRBV6-5	TRBJ1-2	NA	NA	TGTGCCAGCAGTTACTCGCCGAGTGACCCTTTTGGCTACACCTTC	CASSYSPSDPFGYTF
TRBV27	TRBJ1-5	TRBD1	NA	TGTGCCAGCAGTTTAGGACAGGGGGCCGATCAGCCCCAGCATTTT	CASSLGQGADQPQHF
TRBV9	TRBJ2-1	TRBD2	NA	TGTGCCAGCAGCGAGGGGAATAGCGGGAGTGGTAATGAGCAGTTCTTC	CASSEGNSGSGNEQFF
TRBV6-5	TRBJ2-2	TRBD1	NA	TGTGCCAGCAGTTACCCGGACAGGGAAGGCACCGGGGAGCTGTTTTTT	CASSYPDREGTGELFF
TRBV6-5	TRBJ2-1	TRBD2	NA	TGTGCCAGCAACCCTAGCGGGAGCAATGAGCAGTTCTTC	CASNPSGSNEQFF
TRBV5-6	TRBJ2-3	TRBD1	NA	TGTGCCAGCAGCTCCGGGACAGGATTTAGCACAGATACGCAGTATTTT	CASSSGTGFSTDTQYF
TRBV9	TRBJ2-7	TRBD2	NA	TGTGCCAGCAGCCCCCGCGGGGGAAGCTCCTACGAGCAGTACTTC	CASSPRGGSSYEQYF
TRBV6-1	TRBJ2-1	NA	NA	TGTGCCAGCAGTGAGTTGACAGTCCCCGGTGAGCAGTTCTTC	CASSELTVPGEQFF
TRBV9	TRBJ2-7	NA	NA	TGTGCCAGCAGCGTAGGCCTGTCAGCCTACGAGCAGTACTTC	CASSVGLSAYEQYF
TRBV7-9	TRBJ2-4	NA	NA	TGTGCCAGCAGCTTGGAGGGCGAAGCCAAAAACATTCAGTACTTC	CASSLEGEAKNIQYF
TRBV6-6	TRBJ2-7	TRBD1	NA	TGTGCCAGCAGGGACCCGGGACAGATCTACGAGCAGTACTTC	CASRDPGQIYEQYF